This T cell receptor beta chain was identified during a study of shared clonotypes between healthy human individuals. Study-wide findings and caveats: Naive subsets generally exceeded memory subsets in estimated richness.

V shed 4 bases, J shed 0 bases, and the junction held 11 bases outside the gene matches. Germline CDR1 is SQVTM and CDR2 is ANQGSEA. The CDR3 is made up of 17 amino acids. The assay was immunoSEQ multiplex PCR, and TCRdb's table has in-frame clones only and misses some. Of around 370,000 clones in the sample, just over 95% are singletons; the top ten hold about 0.32%. This clone was detected once. Its antigen is currently unknown. The sample comprised memory CD8+ T cells sorted from blood. Documented subset: CD45RO+ cells pooled with CCR7-negative TemRA cells. The gene calls are TRBV29-1 and TRBJ1-4, with 7 bases that match TRBD1. The clonotype comes from a man aged 30-40 years in good health. The chain's CDR3 is CSVVFVGQTATNEKLFF. The CDR3 region has the DNA TGCAGCGTTGTGTTTGTGGGACAGACTGCAACTAATGAAAAACTGTTTTTT.